These T cell receptor beta chains were read from a single sample in a study of T cells in Graves' hyperthyroidism and ophthalmopathy. One entry per CDR3 protein, called by TCRdb with MiXCR from the multiplex PCR reads. The repertoire holds about 290,000 distinct CDR3 sequences, with approximately 17% as singletons. Sequencing input: blood. These receptors originate from a woman aged 60 to 75 with Graves' ophthalmopathy. CDR3s include the opening cysteine and the closing phenylalanine or tryptophan. D genes are given only for firm matches.

J gene	V gene	D gene	CDR3 protein
TRBJ2-6	TRBV28	NA	CASTPFSGANVLTF
TRBJ2-4	TRBV20-1	TRBD1	CSASPGTAIKNIQYF
TRBJ2-1	TRBV7-3	NA	CASSSPGNNEQFF
TRBJ1-2	TRBV7-2	NA	CASRRGGMYGYTF
TRBJ1-6	TRBV5-1	NA	CASSSTAYNSPLHF
TRBJ2-5	TRBV30	NA	CAWSLEGVKETQYF
TRBJ2-7	TRBV6-1	TRBD1	CASKTGAWGSYEQYF
TRBJ1-6	TRBV27	NA	CASRDGPLNSPLHF
TRBJ1-1	TRBV19	TRBD1	CASRAGQGGMNTEAFF
TRBJ2-7	TRBV7-2	TRBD2	CASSPPGLAGATEQYF